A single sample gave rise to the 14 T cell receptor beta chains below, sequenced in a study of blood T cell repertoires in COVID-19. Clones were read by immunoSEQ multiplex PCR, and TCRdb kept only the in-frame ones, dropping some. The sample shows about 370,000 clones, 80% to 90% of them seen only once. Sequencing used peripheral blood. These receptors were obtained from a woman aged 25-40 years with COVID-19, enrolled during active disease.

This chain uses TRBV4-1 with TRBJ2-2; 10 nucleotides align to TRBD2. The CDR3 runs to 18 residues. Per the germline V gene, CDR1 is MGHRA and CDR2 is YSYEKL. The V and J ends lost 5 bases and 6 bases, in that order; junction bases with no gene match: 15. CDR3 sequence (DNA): TGCGCCAGCAGCGAAGTACCCAGCGGGAGGGCCCGGGCCGGGGAGCTGTTTTTT. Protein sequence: CASSEVPSGRARAGELFF.

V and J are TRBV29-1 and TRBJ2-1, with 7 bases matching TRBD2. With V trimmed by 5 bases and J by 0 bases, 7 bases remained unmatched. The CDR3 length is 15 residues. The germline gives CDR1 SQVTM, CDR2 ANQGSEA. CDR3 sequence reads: CSVLGGSSSYNEQFF. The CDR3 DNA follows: TGCAGCGTTTTGGGCGGGAGCAGCTCCTACAATGAGCAGTTCTTC.

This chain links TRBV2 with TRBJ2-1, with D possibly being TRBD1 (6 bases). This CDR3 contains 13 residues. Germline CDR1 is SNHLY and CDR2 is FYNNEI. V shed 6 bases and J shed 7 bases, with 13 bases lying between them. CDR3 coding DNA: TGTGCCAGCAGCAACGCCGACAGGAATGAGCAGTTCTTC. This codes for CASSNADRNEQFF.

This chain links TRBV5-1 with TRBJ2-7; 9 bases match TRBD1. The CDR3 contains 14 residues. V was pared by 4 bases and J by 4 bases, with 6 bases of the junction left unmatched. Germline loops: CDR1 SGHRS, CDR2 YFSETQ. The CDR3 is CASSPGTGHYEQYF. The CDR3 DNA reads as TGCGCCAGCAGCCCCGGGACAGGGCATTACGAGCAGTACTTC.

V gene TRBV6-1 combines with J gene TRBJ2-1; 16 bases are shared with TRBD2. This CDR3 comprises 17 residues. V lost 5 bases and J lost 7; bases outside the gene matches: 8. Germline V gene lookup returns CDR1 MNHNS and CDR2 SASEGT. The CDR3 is CASSKGTSGRALNEQFF. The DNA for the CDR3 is TGTGCCAGCAGTAAAGGGACTAGCGGGAGGGCCTTGAATGAGCAGTTCTTC.

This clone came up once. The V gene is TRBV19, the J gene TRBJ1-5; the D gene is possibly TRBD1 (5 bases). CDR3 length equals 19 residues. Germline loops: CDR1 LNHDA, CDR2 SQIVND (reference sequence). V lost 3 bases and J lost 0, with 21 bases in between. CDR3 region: CASSIEGTKGFYSNQPQHF. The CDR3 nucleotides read TGTGCCAGTAGTATCGAAGGCACCAAGGGGTTTTATAGCAATCAGCCCCAGCATTTT.

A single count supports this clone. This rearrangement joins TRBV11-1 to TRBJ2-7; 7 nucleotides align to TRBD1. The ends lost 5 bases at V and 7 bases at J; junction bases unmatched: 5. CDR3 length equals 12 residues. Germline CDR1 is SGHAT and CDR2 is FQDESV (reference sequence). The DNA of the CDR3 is TGTGCCAGCAGCGTTAACAGGGGTGAGCAGTACTTC. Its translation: CASSVNRGEQYF.

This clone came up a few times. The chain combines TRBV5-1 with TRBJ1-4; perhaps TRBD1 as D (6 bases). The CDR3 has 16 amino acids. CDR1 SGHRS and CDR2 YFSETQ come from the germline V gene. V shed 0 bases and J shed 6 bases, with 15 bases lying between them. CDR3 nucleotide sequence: TGCGCCAGCAGCTTGGTCCAGGGGTCCGGGTATGAAAAACTGTTTTTT. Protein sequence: CASSLVQGSGYEKLFF.

Here the CDR3 DNA reads TGTGCCAGCTCACCAAGACAGTCCTACGAGCAGTACTTC. Amino acid sequence: CASSPRQSYEQYF. V gene TRBV18 combines with J gene TRBJ2-7; TRBD1 is a possible D gene (5 bases). The CDR3 extends over 13 amino acids. V dropped 2 bases and J dropped 1 base, with 6 bases sitting between them. Per germline, CDR1 KGHSH and CDR2 LQKENI.

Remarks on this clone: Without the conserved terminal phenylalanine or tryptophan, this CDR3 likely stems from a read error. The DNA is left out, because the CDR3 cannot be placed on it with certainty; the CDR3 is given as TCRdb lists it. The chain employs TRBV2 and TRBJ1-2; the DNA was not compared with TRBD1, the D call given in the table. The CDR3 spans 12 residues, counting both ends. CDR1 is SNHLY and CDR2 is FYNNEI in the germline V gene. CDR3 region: CASSDRGRALLI.

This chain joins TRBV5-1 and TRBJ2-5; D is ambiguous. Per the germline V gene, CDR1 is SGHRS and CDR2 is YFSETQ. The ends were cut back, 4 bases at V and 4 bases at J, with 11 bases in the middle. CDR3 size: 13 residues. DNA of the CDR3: TGCGCCAGCAGCCGAGTAGTTGGAGAGACCCAGTACTTC. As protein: CASSRVVGETQYF.

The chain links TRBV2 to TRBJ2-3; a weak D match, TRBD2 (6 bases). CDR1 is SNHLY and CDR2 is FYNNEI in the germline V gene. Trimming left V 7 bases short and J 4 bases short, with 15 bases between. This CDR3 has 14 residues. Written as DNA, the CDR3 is TGTGCCAGCAAGGAGGGCTCCGCCGCAGATACGCAGTATTTT. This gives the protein CASKEGSAADTQYF.

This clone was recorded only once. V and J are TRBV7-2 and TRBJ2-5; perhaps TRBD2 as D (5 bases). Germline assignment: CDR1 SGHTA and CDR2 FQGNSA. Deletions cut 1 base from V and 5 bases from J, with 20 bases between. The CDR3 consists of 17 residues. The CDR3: CASSLGVLSGRGETQYF. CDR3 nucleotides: TGTGCCAGCAGCTTAGGGGTCTTGAGCGGACGAGGGGAGACCCAGTACTTC.

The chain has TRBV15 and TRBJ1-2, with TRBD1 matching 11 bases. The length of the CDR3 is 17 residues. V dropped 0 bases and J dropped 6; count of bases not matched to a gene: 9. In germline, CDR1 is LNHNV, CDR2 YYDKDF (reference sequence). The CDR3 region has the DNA TGTGCCACCAGCAGAGACTGGACGGGACAGGGGGAGGATGGCTACACCTTC. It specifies CATSRDWTGQGEDGYTF.